Following are 27 T cell receptor beta chains from one sample sequenced in a study of metastatic and nonmetastatic thyroid tumors. TCRdb re-called the PCR reads with MiXCR. The table lists about 25,000 clones, approximately 22% of them singletons. Patients had received no treatment of any kind before thyroid surgery. Sequencing was done on a sample of adjacent normal tissue. These receptors were obtained from a female donor with papillary thyroid cancer or a benign thyroid nodule (not recorded which). Some clones in this sample may be carry-over from other donors' samples.

The rearrangement links TRBV2 to TRBJ2-3; TRBD2 matches at 7 bases. The CDR3 spans 14 residues. The trim removed 7 bases at V and 2 bases at J, leaving 6 bases unmatched. Germline V lookup: CDR1 SNHLY, CDR2 FYNNEI. This CDR3 reads CASKPAGFTDTQYF. In nucleotides, the CDR3 is TGTGCCAGCAAGCCAGCGGGGTTCACAGATACGCAGTATTTT. The entire variable domain, with the rest obtained from reference TRBV2 and TRBJ2-3, is as follows: EPEVTQTPSHQVTQMGQEVILRCVPISNHLYFYWYRQILGQKVEFLVSFYNNEISEKSEIFDDQFSVERPDGSNFTLKIRSTKLEDSAMYFCASKPAGFTDTQYFGPGTRLTVL.

Ten or more counts support this clone. The J gene is TRBJ2-3, the V gene TRBV9, with 12 bases lining up with TRBD2. The CDR3 length is 17 residues. Germline V gene sequence: CDR1 SGDLS, CDR2 YYNGEE. The trim removed 4 bases at V and 0 bases at J, leaving 6 bases unmatched. The CDR3: CASSPRTSGASTDTQYF. The CDR3, as DNA: TGTGCCAGCAGCCCACGGACTAGCGGGGCGAGCACAGATACGCAGTATTTT.

In its sample, this clone is medium-sized. The chain recombines TRBV2 with TRBJ1-5; the D gene is possibly TRBD1 (6 bases). The length of the CDR3 is 13 residues. Looked up from germline, CDR1 is SNHLY and CDR2 is FYNNEI. The V end lost 6 bases, the J end lost 7 bases, and 13 bases lay between the germline ends. Here the CDR3 reads CASRETQGQPQHF. CDR3 coding DNA: TGTGCCAGCAGGGAGACACAGGGACAGCCCCAGCATTTT.

This clone was seen a few times. At one of its ends the junction is not consistent with the germline gene, which may arise from a read error. The chain recombines TRBV6-1 with TRBJ2-2, with 12 bases matching TRBD2. CDR1 and CDR2 (germline): MNHNS, SASEGT. This CDR3 comprises 16 residues. CDR3 protein: CASSLAGGPNTGELFF. CDR3 coding DNA: TGTGCCAGCAGTCTAGCGGGAGGGCCGAACACCGGGGAGCTTTTTTTT.

The chain joins TRBV30 to TRBJ1-5; D might be TRBD1 (5 bases). V was cut by 0 bases and J by 4 bases, with 10 bases left in between. CDR3 length equals 14 residues. Germline-derived CDR1 and CDR2 are GTSNPN and SVGIG (reference sequence). CDR3 coding DNA: TGTGCCTGGAGTGTACTGGGACGAAATCAGCCCCAGCATTTT. This translates into CAWSVLGRNQPQHF.

The chain carries TRBV20-1 and TRBJ1-1, with a tentative D call TRBD1 (6 bases). The CDR3 is made up of 14 amino acids. Trimming cost V 4 bases and J 1 base, with 13 bases left between them. CDR1 is DFQATT, CDR2 SNEGSKA, per germline (reference sequence). This chain's CDR3 is CSATCTGSNTEAFF. In DNA, the CDR3 is TGCAGTGCTACCTGTACAGGGTCGAACACTGAAGCTTTCTTT.

A word on this clone: The missing conserved phenylalanine or tryptophan at the end of this CDR3 makes a read error likely. The chain combines TRBV19 with TRBJ2-1, with D possibly TRBD2 on 5 matching bases. The CDR3 sequence is 17 residues long. Germline V gene data show CDR1 as LNHDA and CDR2 as SQIVND (reference sequence). V lost 5 bases and J 3 bases, leaving 20 bases between the germline ends. CDR3 in amino acids: CASSPAGVGSCYNEQFL. CDR3 coding DNA: TGTGCCAGTAGTCCCGCCGGGGTAGGATCGTGCTACAATGAGCAGTTCCTC.

This clone was seen only a few times. The chain is built from TRBV12-3 or TRBV12-4 and TRBJ2-5, with D unresolved. V lost 2 bases and J 5 bases, leaving 9 bases between the germline ends. The CDR3 totals 13 residues. As DNA, the CDR3 is TGTGCCAGCAGTTTATTAGTTCGGGAGACCCAGTACTTC. Translating gives CASSLLVRETQYF.

This clone was recorded at least ten times. One end of the junction is discordant with germline, which a read error may explain. The J gene is TRBJ1-5, the V gene TRBV18; TRBD1 aligns across 9 bases. The V gene's germline CDR1 is KGHSH and CDR2 LQKENI. There are 12 residues in the CDR3. Here the CDR3 DNA reads TGTGCCAGCTCACCAACGAACCGGGACAGGGTTTTT. It codes for CASSPTNRDRVF.

Worth noting for this clone: Because the CDR3 is missing its conserved closing phenylalanine or tryptophan, this is likely a read error. V is TRBV6-2 or TRBV6-3 and J is TRBJ2-5; possibly TRBD2 for D (5 bases). Germline V gene lookup returns CDR1 MNHEY and CDR2 SVGEGT. V shed 2 bases and J shed 11 bases, with 15 bases lying between them. The CDR3 spans 13 residues. Here the CDR3 DNA reads TGTGCCAGCAGTTACCCTCGGAGTGGGGAGCAGTACTGC. It translates to CASSYPRSGEQYC.

This clone is medium-sized within its sample. This chain links TRBV6-1 with TRBJ2-7; 11 nucleotides match TRBD2. After removal of 7 bases from V and 1 base from J, the junction contained 6 bases not matched to a gene. Germline values: CDR1 MNHNS, CDR2 SASEGT. The CDR3 covers 15 residues. CDR3 sequence: CASMEGTSGSYEQYF. The CDR3 bases are TGTGCCAGCATGGAGGGGACTAGCGGATCCTACGAGCAGTACTTC.

V gene TRBV6-1 combines with J gene TRBJ1-1, with 11 positions matching TRBD1. V trimming: 6 bases; J trimming: 4 bases; junction bases outside the gene matches: 4. Germline values: CDR1 MNHNS, CDR2 SASEGT. The CDR3 spans 14 residues. The chain's CDR3 is CASSRTGGGTEAFF. The CDR3 DNA sequence: TGTGCCAGCAGCCGGACAGGGGGCGGCACTGAAGCTTTCTTT.

This clone was picked up many times. This chain joins TRBV20-1 and TRBJ2-7; 8 bases agree with TRBD2. V lost 2 bases to trimming and J lost 6 bases; unmatched junction nucleotides: 9. This CDR3 is 14 amino acids long. Germline lookup yields CDR1 DFQATT and CDR2 SNEGSKA (reference sequence). The CDR3 loop is CSARSWTSSVEQYF. Here the CDR3 DNA reads TGCAGTGCTAGATCATGGACTAGCTCTGTCGAGCAGTACTTC.

The V gene is TRBV6-1, the J gene TRBJ1-1, with no clear D. The germline V gene has CDR1 MNHNS and CDR2 SASEGT. The V end was cut by 8 bases, the J end by 6 bases, with 16 bases between. The length of the CDR3 is 13 residues. CDR3 nucleotide sequence: TGTGCCAGCGGCCTGGGTGGGGTCCCTGAAGCTTTCTTT. Translated: CASGLGGVPEAFF.

This clone was detected only a few times. Relative to the germline gene, one junction end is altered; a read error may explain this. This chain joins TRBV27 and TRBJ2-2; tentatively, D is TRBD1 or TRBD2 (6 bases each). CDR1 is MNHEY and CDR2 is SMNVEV in the germline V gene (reference sequence). CDR3 length: 15 amino acids. The CDR3 loop reads CAGSLLAGQTGGLFF. In nucleotides, the CDR3 is TGTGCCGGCAGTTTATTGGCAGGACAGACCGGGGGGCTGTTTTTT.

In this sample, this clone turned up many times. The chain couples TRBV19 to TRBJ1-1; no firm D call. The germline V gene has CDR1 LNHDA and CDR2 SQIVND (reference sequence). CDR3 size: 16 residues. The V end was cut by 6 bases, the J end by 0 bases, with 17 bases between. For the CDR3, the DNA is TGTGCCAGTAGCCCTAGAGCGGGGATTTTGAACACTGAAGCTTTCTTT. The encoded protein is CASSPRAGILNTEAFF.

As for this clone: The junction shows a germline mismatch at one end, possibly a read error. J is TRBJ2-7 and V is TRBV11-2; no definite D call. CDR3 length equals 13 residues. Germline V gene sequence: CDR1 SGHAT, CDR2 FQNNGV. CDR3 sequence reads: CASSLVKTYEQHF. CDR3 nucleotide sequence: TGTGCCAGCAGCTTGGTTAAGACCTACGAACAGCACTTC.

This clone showed up many times. The chain recombines TRBV10-2 with TRBJ2-5; D gene unclear. Germline CDR1 and CDR2: WSHSY and SAAADI. This CDR3 region has 13 residues. Trimming cost V 5 bases and J 1 base, with 8 bases left between them. The CDR3 loop is CASSRSPQETQYF. CDR3 DNA sequence: TGCGCCAGCAGTAGGTCCCCCCAAGAGACCCAGTACTTC.

This clone was seen many times. This chain connects TRBV9 to TRBJ2-3; D may be TRBD1 (5 bases). V was shortened by 0 bases and J by 0 bases, with 5 bases between the two germline ends. This CDR3 region has 14 residues. Germline CDR1 is SGDLS and CDR2 is YYNGEE. The CDR3 DNA reads as TGTGCCAGCAGCGTAGAGGGGAGCACAGATACGCAGTATTTT. This gives the protein CASSVEGSTDTQYF.

This clone was observed a few times. This may be a read error: a much more frequent sequence differs by one nucleotide. The chain joins TRBV6-9 to TRBJ2-7; D gene ambiguous. The CDR3 runs 11 residues. The germline gives CDR1 MNHGY, CDR2 SVAAGI. The ends were cut back, 9 bases at V and 3 bases at J, with 9 bases in the middle. CDR3 nucleotides: TGTGCCAGTAGGTACTACTACGAGCAGTACTTC. Amino acid sequence: CASRYYYEQYF.

A few counts support this clone. The chain links TRBV6-1 to TRBJ2-3, with D maybe TRBD2 (6 bases). V was clipped by 7 bases and J by 1 base, with 15 bases between them. Germline V gene lookup returns CDR1 MNHNS and CDR2 SASEGT. This CDR3 has 15 residues. This CDR3 reads CASTPGLLGTDTQYF. In DNA form, the CDR3 reads TGTGCCAGCACTCCTGGACTACTGGGCACAGATACGCAGTATTTT.

Comments on this clone: At one end, the junction sequence differs from germline, possibly due to a read error. This chain uses TRBV10-1 with TRBJ2-3; TRBD2 is a possible D gene (5 bases). Germline CDR1 WNHNN, CDR2 SYGVQD (reference sequence). CDR3 length equals 16 residues. The CDR3 DNA follows: TGCGCGAGCAGTGACTACCCAGGAACGTTCACAGATACGCAGTATTTT. As protein: CASSDYPGTFTDTQYF.

This clone was seen repeatedly, ten times or more. V and J are TRBV3-1 and TRBJ1-6; 7 positions match TRBD1. The trim removed 5 bases at V and 4 bases at J, leaving 2 bases unmatched. CDR1 is LGHDT and CDR2 is YNNKEL in the germline V gene (reference sequence). The CDR3 has 14 amino acids. The CDR3 nucleotides read TGTGCCAGCAGCACGACAGGGTATAATTCACCCCTCCACTTT. Translating gives CASSTTGYNSPLHF.

On this clone: The junction departs from the called germline gene at one end, perhaps through a read error. The genes are TRBV12-3 or TRBV12-4 and TRBJ1-2; 8 nucleotides agree with TRBD1. The length of the CDR3 is 17 residues. CDR3 loop: CASSQGDRTSRVGGYAF. The CDR3 region has the DNA TGTGCCAGCAGCCAGGGGGACAGGACTTCCCGAGTGGGCGGCTACGCCTTC.

This clone occurred many times. The chain joins TRBV20-1 to TRBJ2-7; D is ambiguous. Between the trimmed V and J ends, which lost 0 bases and 1 base, there was a span of 10 bases. The length of the CDR3 is 14 residues. The germline gives CDR1 DFQATT, CDR2 SNEGSKA (reference sequence). CDR3: CSARDTGRSYEQYF. The CDR3 nucleotides read TGCAGTGCTAGAGATACCGGCAGGTCCTACGAGCAGTACTTC.

This clone was found many times. The chain couples TRBV6-1 to TRBJ2-2, with 11 bases matching TRBD2. After removal of 10 bases from V and 7 bases from J, the junction contained 14 bases not matched to a gene. This CDR3 spans 16 amino acids. Per the germline V gene, CDR1 is MNHNS and CDR2 is SASEGT. In DNA, the CDR3 is TGTGCCACCCAAGTAGCGGGAGGGCCTTTAGGCGGGGAGCTGTTTTTT. Its protein product is CATQVAGGPLGGELFF.

The chain recombines TRBV4-3 with TRBJ1-2; 7 positions agree with TRBD1. The V and J ends lost 4 bases and 4 bases, in that order; junction bases with no gene match: 3. CDR3 length: 13 residues. The germline V gene has CDR1 LGHNA and CDR2 YSLEER. CDR3 nucleotide sequence: TGCGCCAGCAGCCCCGGGACAGCCTATGGCTACACCTTC. It translates to CASSPGTAYGYTF.